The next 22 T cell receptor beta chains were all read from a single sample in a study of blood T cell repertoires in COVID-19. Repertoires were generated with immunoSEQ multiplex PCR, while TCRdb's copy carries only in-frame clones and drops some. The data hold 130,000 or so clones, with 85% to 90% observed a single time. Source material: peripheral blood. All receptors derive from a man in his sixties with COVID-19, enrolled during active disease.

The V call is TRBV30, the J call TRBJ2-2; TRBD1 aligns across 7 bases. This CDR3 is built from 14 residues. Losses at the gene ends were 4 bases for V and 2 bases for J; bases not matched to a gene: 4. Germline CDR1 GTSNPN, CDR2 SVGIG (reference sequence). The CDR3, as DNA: TGTGCCTGGACGGGACAGCTAAACACCGGGGAGCTGTTTTTT. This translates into CAWTGQLNTGELFF.

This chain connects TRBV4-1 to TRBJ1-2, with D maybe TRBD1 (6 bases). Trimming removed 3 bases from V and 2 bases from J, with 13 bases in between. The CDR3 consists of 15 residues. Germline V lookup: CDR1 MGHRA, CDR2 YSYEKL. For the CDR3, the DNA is TGCGCCAGCAGCCAGGTCGGGACACCGAACTATGGCTACACCTTC. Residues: CASSQVGTPNYGYTF.

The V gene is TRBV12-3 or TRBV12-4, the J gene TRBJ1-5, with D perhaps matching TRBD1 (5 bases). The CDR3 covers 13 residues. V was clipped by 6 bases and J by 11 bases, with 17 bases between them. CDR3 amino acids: CASRRDGGRAQHF. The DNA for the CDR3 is TGTGCCAGCAGAAGAGACGGGGGTAGGGCCCAGCATTTT.

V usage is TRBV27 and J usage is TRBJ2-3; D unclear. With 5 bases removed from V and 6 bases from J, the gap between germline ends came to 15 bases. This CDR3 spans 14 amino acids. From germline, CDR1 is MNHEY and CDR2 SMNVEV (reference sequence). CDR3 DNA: TGTGCCAGCAGTGCCTACCTGGCCGGGGATACGCAGTATTTT. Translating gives CASSAYLAGDTQYF.

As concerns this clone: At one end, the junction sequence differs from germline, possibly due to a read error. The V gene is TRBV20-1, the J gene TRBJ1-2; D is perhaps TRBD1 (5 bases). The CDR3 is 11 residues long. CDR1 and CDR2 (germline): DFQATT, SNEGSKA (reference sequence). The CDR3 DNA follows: TGCAGTGCTAGAGACAGGGAGGGCTACACCTTT. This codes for CSARDREGYTF.

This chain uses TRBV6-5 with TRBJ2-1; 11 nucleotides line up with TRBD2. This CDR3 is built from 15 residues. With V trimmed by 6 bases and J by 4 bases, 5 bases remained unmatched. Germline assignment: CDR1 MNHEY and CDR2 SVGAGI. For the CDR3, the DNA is TGTGCCAGCAGGGGCGGGACTAGCGGTTACAATGAGCAGTTCTTC. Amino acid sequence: CASRGGTSGYNEQFF.

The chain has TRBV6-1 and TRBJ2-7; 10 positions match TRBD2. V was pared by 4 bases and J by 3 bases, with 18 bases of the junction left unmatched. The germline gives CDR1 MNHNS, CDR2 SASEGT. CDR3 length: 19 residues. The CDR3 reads CASSAFRDRDKRGGYEQYF. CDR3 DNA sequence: TGTGCCAGCAGTGCCTTCCGGGACAGAGATAAGCGGGGGGGCTACGAGCAGTACTTC.

CDR3 in DNA: TGTGCCAGCAGCCAAGAGCGGGTAATTAGGGACACAGATACGCAGTATTTT. Protein sequence: CASSQERVIRDTDTQYF. The chain uses TRBV14 and TRBJ2-3, with D possibly TRBD2 on 5 matching bases. Per the germline V gene, CDR1 is SGHDN and CDR2 is FVKESK. CDR3 length equals 17 residues. Trimming removed 0 bases at V and 2 bases at J, with 15 bases between.

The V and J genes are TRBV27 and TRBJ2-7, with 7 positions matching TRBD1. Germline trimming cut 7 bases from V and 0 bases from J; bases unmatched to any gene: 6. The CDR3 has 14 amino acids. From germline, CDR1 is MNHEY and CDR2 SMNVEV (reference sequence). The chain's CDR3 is CASKRTGSSYEQYF. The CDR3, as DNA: TGTGCCAGCAAACGGACAGGAAGCTCCTACGAGCAGTACTTC.

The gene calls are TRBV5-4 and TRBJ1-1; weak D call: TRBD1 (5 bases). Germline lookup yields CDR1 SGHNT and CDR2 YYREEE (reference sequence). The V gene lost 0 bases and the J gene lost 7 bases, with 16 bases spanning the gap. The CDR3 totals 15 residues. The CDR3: CASSLADGAYGEAFF. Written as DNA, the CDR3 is TGTGCCAGCAGCTTGGCCGATGGGGCATACGGTGAAGCTTTCTTT.

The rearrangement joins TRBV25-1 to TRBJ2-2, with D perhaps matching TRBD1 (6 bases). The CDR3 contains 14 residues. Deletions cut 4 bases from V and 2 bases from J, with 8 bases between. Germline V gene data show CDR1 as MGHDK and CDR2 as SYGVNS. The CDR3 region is CASSGQANTGELFF. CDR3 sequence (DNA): TGTGCCAGCAGTGGACAGGCCAACACCGGGGAGCTGTTTTTT.

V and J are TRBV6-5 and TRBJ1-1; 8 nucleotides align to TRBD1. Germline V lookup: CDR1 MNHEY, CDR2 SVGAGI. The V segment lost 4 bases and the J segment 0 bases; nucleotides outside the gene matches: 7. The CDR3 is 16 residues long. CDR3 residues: CASSSTGAGLNTEAFF. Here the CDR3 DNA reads TGTGCCAGCAGTTCGACAGGGGCCGGGTTGAACACTGAAGCTTTCTTT.

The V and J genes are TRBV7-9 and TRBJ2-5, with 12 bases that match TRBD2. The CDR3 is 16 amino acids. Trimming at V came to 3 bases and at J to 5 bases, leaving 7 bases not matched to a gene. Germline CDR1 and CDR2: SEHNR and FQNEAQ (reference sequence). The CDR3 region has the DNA TGTGCCAGCAGCTTGCGCAAAGGGACTAGCGGGGAGACCCAGTACTTC. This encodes CASSLRKGTSGETQYF.

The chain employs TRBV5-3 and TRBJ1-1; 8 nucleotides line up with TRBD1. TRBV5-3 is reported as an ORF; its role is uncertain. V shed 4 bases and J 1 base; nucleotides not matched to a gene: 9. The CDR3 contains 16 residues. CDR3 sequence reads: CARSLMDRAGNTEAFF. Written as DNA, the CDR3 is TGTGCCAGAAGCCTGATGGACAGGGCTGGGAACACTGAAGCTTTCTTT.

CDR3 region: CASSPVGGGQEKLFF. The DNA of the CDR3 is TGTGCCAGCTCACCAGTTGGGGGCGGTCAGGAAAAACTGTTTTTT. V gene TRBV18 combines with J gene TRBJ1-4, with D possibly TRBD1 on 6 matching bases. The germline V and J ends were trimmed by 2 bases and 8 bases, with 15 bases remaining between them. The V gene's germline CDR1 is KGHSH and CDR2 LQKENI. This CDR3 is 15 amino acids long.

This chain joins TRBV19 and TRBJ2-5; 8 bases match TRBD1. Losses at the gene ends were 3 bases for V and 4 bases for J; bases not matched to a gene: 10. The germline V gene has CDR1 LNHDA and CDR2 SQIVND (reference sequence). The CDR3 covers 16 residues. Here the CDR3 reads CASSIGVDRAGETQYF. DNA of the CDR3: TGTGCCAGTAGTATTGGCGTGGACAGGGCGGGAGAGACCCAGTACTTC.

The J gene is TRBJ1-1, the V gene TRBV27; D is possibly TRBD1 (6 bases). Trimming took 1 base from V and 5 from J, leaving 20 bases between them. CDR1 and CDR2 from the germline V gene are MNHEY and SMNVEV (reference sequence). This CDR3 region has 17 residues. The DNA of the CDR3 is TGTGCCAGCAGTTTATTTCCAGGGGCCTCGGCGGATACTGAAGCTTTCTTT. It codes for CASSLFPGASADTEAFF.

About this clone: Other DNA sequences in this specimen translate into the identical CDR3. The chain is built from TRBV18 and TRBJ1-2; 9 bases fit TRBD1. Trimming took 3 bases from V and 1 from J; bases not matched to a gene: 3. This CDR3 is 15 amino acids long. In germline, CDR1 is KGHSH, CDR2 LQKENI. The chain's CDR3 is CASSPDRGNNYGYTF. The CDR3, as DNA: TGTGCCAGCTCACCGGACAGGGGAAATAACTATGGCTACACCTTC.

For the CDR3, the DNA is TGTGCCTGGAGTGTTCAGGGGGCTTCTAGCTACACCTTC. It is translated as CAWSVQGASSYTF. V usage is TRBV30 and J usage is TRBJ1-2; 8 bases line up with TRBD1. V shed 0 bases and J 9 bases; nucleotides not matched to a gene: 6. CDR3 length: 13 residues. From germline, CDR1 is GTSNPN and CDR2 SVGIG (reference sequence). Full variable domain (outside the CDR3, taken from reference TRBV30 and TRBJ1-2): SQTIHQWPATLVQPVGSPLSLECTVEGTSNPNLYWYRQAAGRGLQLLFYSVGIGQISSEVPQNLSASRPQDRQFILSSKKLLLSDSGFYLCAWSVQGASSYTFGSGTRLTVV.

The CDR3 loop reads CASSPQGSANTEAFF. Here the CDR3 DNA reads TGTGCCAGCAGCCCACAGGGATCGGCGAACACTGAAGCTTTCTTT. The chain recombines TRBV9 with TRBJ1-1, with a possible D match to TRBD1 (6 bases). CDR3 length equals 15 residues. V gave up 4 bases and J gave up 1 base, with 14 bases separating them. The germline gives CDR1 SGDLS, CDR2 YYNGEE.

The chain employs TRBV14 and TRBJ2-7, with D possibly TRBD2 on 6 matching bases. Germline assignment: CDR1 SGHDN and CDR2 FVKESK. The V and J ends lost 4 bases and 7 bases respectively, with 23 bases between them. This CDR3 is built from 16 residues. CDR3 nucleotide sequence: TGTGCCAGCAGCCCCCAACACGGACTACCGAAGAATGAGCAGTACTTC. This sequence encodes CASSPQHGLPKNEQYF.

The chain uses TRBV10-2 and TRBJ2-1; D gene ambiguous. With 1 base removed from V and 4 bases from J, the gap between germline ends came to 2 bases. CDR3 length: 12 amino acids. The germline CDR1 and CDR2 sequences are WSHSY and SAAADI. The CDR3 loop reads CASSELYNEQFF. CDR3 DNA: TGCGCCAGCAGTGAGTTATACAATGAGCAGTTCTTC.